One and the same sample provided the 7 T cell receptor beta chains below, sequenced in a study of shared clonotypes between healthy human individuals. Profiled with immunoSEQ multiplex PCR; TCRdb holds only in-frame clones, not every one. The profile shows around 690,000 clones, 90% of them singletons. Source material: memory CD8+ T cells from PBMCs. Sample subset: CD45RO+ cells pooled with CCR7-negative TemRA cells. These receptors were obtained from a man between 18 and 29 years old in good health. Some clones in this sample may be carry-over from other donors' samples.

The chain joins TRBV6-1 to TRBJ2-7, with a possible D match to TRBD1 (6 bases). CDR3 length: 15 amino acids. V was cut by 4 bases and J by 3 bases, with 16 bases left in between. Per germline, CDR1 MNHNS and CDR2 SASEGT. The CDR3 sequence: CASSVGTRLYYEQYF. In DNA form, the CDR3 reads TGTGCCAGCAGTGTGGGGACAAGACTGTACTACGAGCAGTACTTC.

This chain uses TRBV28 with TRBJ1-2, with D possibly being TRBD1 (6 bases). The V gene lost 6 bases and the J gene lost 2 bases, with 13 bases spanning the gap. The length of the CDR3 is 14 residues. The germline CDR1 and CDR2 sequences are MDHEN and SYDVKM. In DNA form, the CDR3 reads TGTGCCAGCAGCCGTGGACAGCAGAACTATGGCTACACCTTC. Translating it yields CASSRGQQNYGYTF.

This sequence joins TRBV7-9 and TRBJ2-3; D remains ambiguous. Trimming took 1 base from V and 0 from J, leaving 11 bases between them. Germline values: CDR1 SEHNR, CDR2 FQNEAQ (reference sequence). The CDR3 covers 16 residues. In DNA, the CDR3 is TGTGCCAGCAGCTTAGACAACAGTGCTAGCACAGATACGCAGTATTTT. Its protein is CASSLDNSASTDTQYF.

The chain has TRBV14 and TRBJ2-4, with 12 nucleotides matching TRBD2. J was trimmed by 7 bases and V by 1 base; bases with no gene match: 8. Germline V lookup: CDR1 SGHDN, CDR2 FVKESK. This CDR3 contains 17 residues. CDR3 nucleotides: TGTGCCAGCAGCCAAGGACTAGCGGGGGTCCTTGGGAACATTCAGTACTTC. As protein: CASSQGLAGVLGNIQYF.

This clone came up once. The genes are TRBV7-2 and TRBJ1-1; 8 nucleotides match TRBD1. The CDR3 length is 14 residues. With 5 bases clipped from V and 8 bases from J, the junction kept 10 bases outside the gene matches. Germline assignment: CDR1 SGHTA and CDR2 FQGNSA. CDR3 residues: CASSLRDRPTEAFF. The CDR3 bases are TGTGCCAGCAGCCTCCGGGACAGGCCTACAGAAGCTTTCTTT.

The DNA of the CDR3 is TGTGCCAGTAGTATTTCGGGTACGACCTACGAGCAGTACTTC. It encodes CASSISGTTYEQYF. V gene TRBV19 combines with J gene TRBJ2-7; D remains unclear. V shed 3 bases and J shed 2 bases, with 11 bases lying between them. Germline CDR1 LNHDA, CDR2 SQIVND (reference sequence). This CDR3 spans 14 amino acids.

The rearrangement links TRBV9 to TRBJ2-5; no firm D call. CDR1 SGDLS and CDR2 YYNGEE come from the germline V gene. This CDR3 has 12 amino acids. V was pared by 4 bases and J by 0 bases, with 4 bases between. The CDR3 loop reads CASSTNQETQYF. CDR3 DNA sequence: TGTGCCAGCAGCACAAACCAAGAGACCCAGTACTTC.